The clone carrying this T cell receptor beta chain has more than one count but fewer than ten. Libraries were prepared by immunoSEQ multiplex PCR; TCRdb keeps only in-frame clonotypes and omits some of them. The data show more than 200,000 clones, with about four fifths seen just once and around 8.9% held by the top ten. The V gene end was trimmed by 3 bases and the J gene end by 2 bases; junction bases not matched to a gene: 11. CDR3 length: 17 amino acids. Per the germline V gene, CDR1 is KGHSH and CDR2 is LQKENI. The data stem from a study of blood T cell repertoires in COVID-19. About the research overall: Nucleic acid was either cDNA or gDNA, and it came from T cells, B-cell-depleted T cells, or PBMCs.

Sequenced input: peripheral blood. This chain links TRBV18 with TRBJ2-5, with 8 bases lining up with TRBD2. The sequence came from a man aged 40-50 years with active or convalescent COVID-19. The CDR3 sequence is CASSPPGLGPTQETQYF. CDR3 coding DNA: TGTGCCAGCTCACCGCCGGGACTAGGTCCCACACAAGAGACCCAGTACTTC.